A single sample gave rise to the 29 T cell receptor beta chains below, sequenced in a study of blood T cell repertoires in COVID-19. Here immunoSEQ multiplex PCR was the method, and the copy in TCRdb shows in-frame clones only, minus some. The sample contains 400,000 or so clones, around 87% of which appear only once. Sequenced material: PBMCs or T cells enriched from blood (not recorded which). The receptors derive from a middle-aged man in a cohort exposed to, infected with or recovered from COVID-19 (not recorded which).

The V call is TRBV27, the J call TRBJ1-4; TRBD1 might be the D (5 bases). The V gene's germline CDR1 is MNHEY and CDR2 SMNVEV (reference sequence). The CDR3 totals 17 residues. V lost 5 bases, J lost 8 bases, and 24 bases lay in between. The CDR3 region is CASSDNLQGFIREKLFF. The CDR3 nucleotides are TGTGCCAGCAGTGACAACCTTCAGGGTTTCATTAGAGAAAAACTGTTTTTT.

This clone was found once. This sequence joins TRBV2 and TRBJ2-4, with 7 positions matching TRBD2. J gave up 3 bases and V 8 bases, and 7 bases lay outside the gene matches. Per the germline V gene, CDR1 is SNHLY and CDR2 is FYNNEI. The CDR3 contains 14 residues. This CDR3 is CASGGGIGKNIQYF. DNA of the CDR3: TGTGCCAGCGGGGGGGGGATCGGCAAAAACATTCAGTACTTC. Looking up the rest from reference TRBV2 and TRBJ2-4 gives the full variable domain: EPEVTQTPSHQVTQMGQEVILRCVPISNHLYFYWYRQILGQKVEFLVSFYNNEISEKSEIFDDQFSVERPDGSNFTLKIRSTKLEDSAMYFCASGGGIGKNIQYFGAGTRLSVL.

This rearrangement joins TRBV7-9 to TRBJ2-1, with 9 bases lining up with TRBD2. V was pared by 0 bases and J by 15 bases, with 15 bases of the junction left unmatched. The CDR3 sequence is 16 residues long. CDR1 and CDR2 (germline): SEHNR, FQNEAQ (reference sequence). In DNA, the CDR3 is TGTGCCAGCAGCTTAGCGTCCGGCGGGAGGGCCCGTTTTCTGTTCTTC. Translating gives CASSLASGGRARFLFF. Drawing the rest from reference TRBV7-9 and TRBJ2-1, the complete variable domain is DTGVSQNPRHKITKRGQNVTFRCDPISEHNRLYWYRQTLGQGPEFLTYFQNEAQLEKSRLLSDRFSAERPKGSFSTLEIQRTEQGDSAMYLCASSLASGGRARFLFFGPGTRLTVL.

The J gene is TRBJ1-2, the V gene TRBV6-4; 9 bases align to TRBD1. This CDR3 has 13 amino acids. Trimming cost V 6 bases and J 5 bases; bases outside gene matches: 4. CDR1 is MRHNA, CDR2 SNTAGT, per germline. The CDR3 here is CASRGTGSYGYTF. The CDR3 nucleotides read TGTGCCAGCAGGGGGACAGGGAGTTATGGCTACACCTTC.

CDR3 bases: TGCGCCAGCAGCTTGGAAGGACAGTCCACCGGGGAGCTGTTTTTT. It specifies CASSLEGQSTGELFF. V and J are TRBV5-1 and TRBJ2-2; D may be TRBD1 (6 bases). The CDR3 loop spans 15 amino acids. Germline CDR1 SGHRS, CDR2 YFSETQ. The V end lost 0 bases, the J end lost 4 bases, and 10 bases lay between the germline ends.

The chain carries TRBV2 and TRBJ1-5, with a weak D call TRBD1 (5 bases). Trimming pared 8 bases from V and 3 bases from J, leaving 11 bases between. This CDR3 has 13 residues. The germline gives CDR1 SNHLY, CDR2 FYNNEI. This chain's CDR3 is CASSGGINQPQHF. The CDR3 DNA reads as TGTGCCAGCTCCGGGGGGATCAATCAGCCCCAGCATTTT.

This chain connects TRBV11-2 to TRBJ2-7, with D possibly matching TRBD1 (6 bases). This CDR3 spans 15 amino acids. The V end lost 2 bases, the J end lost 0 bases, and 11 bases lay between the germline ends. Germline V gene data show CDR1 as SGHAT and CDR2 as FQNNGV. CDR3 coding DNA: TGTGCCAGCAGCTTATCGTACAGGGACTCCTACGAGCAGTACTTC. Translation gives CASSLSYRDSYEQYF.

This rearrangement joins TRBV6-5 to TRBJ1-1, with 7 positions matching TRBD1. V lost 7 bases, J lost 0 bases, and 5 bases stayed unmatched. Germline lookup yields CDR1 MNHEY and CDR2 SVGAGI. The CDR3 consists of 14 residues. This chain's CDR3 is CASTGGQMNTEAFF. CDR3 in DNA: TGTGCCAGCACCGGGGGACAGATGAACACTGAAGCTTTCTTT.

The chain couples TRBV10-3 to TRBJ2-1; D is perhaps TRBD2 (5 bases). Trimming took 6 bases from V and 6 from J, leaving 18 bases between them. The CDR3 loop spans 15 amino acids. Germline CDR1 is ENHRY and CDR2 is SYGVKD. The CDR3 nucleotides read TGTGCCATCAGCCCACTAGAACTGGAAACCAATGAGCAGTTCTTC. This codes for CAISPLELETNEQFF.

The chain joins TRBV6-5 to TRBJ2-7; 14 nucleotides match TRBD2. Trimming took 0 bases from V and 3 from J; bases not matched to a gene: 1. CDR1 and CDR2 (germline): MNHEY, SVGAGI. The CDR3 spans 16 residues. The CDR3 DNA reads TGTGCCAGCAGTTACTCGGGACTAGCGGGAGACTACGAGCAGTACTTC. Residues: CASSYSGLAGDYEQYF.

V and J are TRBV7-3 and TRBJ1-3; D not certain. Deletions cut 1 base from V and 0 bases from J, with 7 bases between. The CDR3 length is 15 residues. Per the germline V gene, CDR1 is SGHTA and CDR2 is FQGTGA. DNA of the CDR3: TGTGCCAGCAGCTTAAGCGGGATCTCTGGAAACACCATATATTTT. It is translated as CASSLSGISGNTIYF.

This clone has just one count. The J gene is TRBJ1-3, the V gene TRBV5-1; D gene unclear. Germline V gene data show CDR1 as SGHRS and CDR2 as YFSETQ. The CDR3 contains 14 residues. V dropped 0 bases and J dropped 3 bases, with 7 bases sitting between them. CDR3 sequence (DNA): TGCGCCAGCAGCTTGGTTGGGAGTGGAAACACCATATATTTT. Protein product: CASSLVGSGNTIYF. Filled out from reference TRBV5-1 and TRBJ1-3, the complete variable domain reads KAGVTQTPRYLIKTRGQQVTLSCSPISGHRSVSWYQQTPGQGLQFLFEYFSETQRNKGNFPGRFSGRQFSNSRSEMNVSTLELGDSALYLCASSLVGSGNTIYFGEGSWLTVV.

The V call is TRBV14, the J call TRBJ2-1; D might be TRBD2 (6 bases). Germline CDR1 is SGHDN and CDR2 is FVKESK. V shed 4 bases and J shed 3 bases, with 22 bases lying between them. There are 18 residues in the CDR3. CDR3 loop: CASSRWSGSIGSYNEQFF. CDR3 coding DNA: TGTGCCAGCAGCCGATGGTCCGGGAGCATTGGCAGCTACAATGAGCAGTTCTTC.

This chain joins TRBV2 and TRBJ2-7; 7 positions agree with TRBD1. The CDR3 spans 13 residues. Losses at the gene ends were 4 bases for V and 2 bases for J; bases not matched to a gene: 2. Per germline, CDR1 SNHLY and CDR2 FYNNEI. In DNA, the CDR3 is TGTGCCAGCAGTGGACAGGGCACCTACGAGCAGTACTTC. Translating gives CASSGQGTYEQYF.

CDR3: CASSQDIPSGRRSEQFF. Here the CDR3 DNA reads TGCGCCAGCAGCCAAGATATCCCTAGCGGGAGAAGGAGTGAGCAGTTCTTC. V gene TRBV4-1 combines with J gene TRBJ2-1; TRBD2 aligns across 10 bases. The junction had 11 bases not matched to a gene; V was cut back by 0 bases and J by 9 bases. This CDR3 has 17 residues. Germline lookup yields CDR1 MGHRA and CDR2 YSYEKL.

This clone was picked up one time. This chain joins TRBV30 and TRBJ1-5, with unresolved D. This CDR3 is 14 amino acids long. The ends were cut back, 3 bases at V and 3 bases at J, with 12 bases in the middle. Germline loops: CDR1 GTSNPN, CDR2 SVGIG (reference sequence). The CDR3 spells CAWRAGANNQPQHF. CDR3 coding DNA: TGTGCCTGGAGAGCGGGAGCGAACAATCAGCCCCAGCATTTT. The full variable domain, its missing parts supplied by reference TRBV30 and TRBJ1-5, is SQTIHQWPATLVQPVGSPLSLECTVEGTSNPNLYWYRQAAGRGLQLLFYSVGIGQISSEVPQNLSASRPQDRQFILSSKKLLLSDSGFYLCAWRAGANNQPQHFGDGTRLSIL.

The table lists this clone with a few counts. The CDR3 DNA reads TGCGCCAGCAGCCGCCTAAGAAGGGGGCCGGGGACCGGGGAGCTGTTTTTT. The encoded protein is CASSRLRRGPGTGELFF. The chain is built from TRBV4-1 and TRBJ2-2; 7 nucleotides agree with TRBD1. Trimming at V came to 4 bases and at J to 5 bases, leaving 13 bases not matched to a gene. There are 17 residues in the CDR3. CDR1 and CDR2 from the germline V gene are MGHRA and YSYEKL.

The chain carries TRBV10-2 and TRBJ2-3; 11 positions match TRBD2. CDR1 is WSHSY and CDR2 is SAAADI in the germline V gene. The CDR3 length is 15 residues. With V trimmed by 8 bases and J by 3 bases, 7 bases remained unmatched. CDR3 region: CASCPLAGATDTQYF. The CDR3 DNA reads as TGCGCCAGCTGTCCACTAGCGGGAGCGACAGATACGCAGTATTTT.

With regard to this clone: In the same sample, other DNA sequences code for this CDR3. The rearrangement uses TRBV6-1 and TRBJ1-3; tentatively, D is TRBD1 (6 bases). Germline CDR1 is MNHNS and CDR2 is SASEGT. V gave up 3 bases and J gave up 3 bases, with 12 bases separating them. CDR3 length: 15 residues. CDR3: CASSDQGSFGNTIYF. DNA for the CDR3: TGTGCCAGCAGTGACCAGGGGAGTTTTGGAAACACCATATATTTT.

V and J are TRBV28 and TRBJ2-7; TRBD1 agrees at 9 bases. J lost 3 bases, V lost 10 bases, and 10 bases had no gene match. Germline V CDR1 and CDR2: MDHEN, SYDVKM. The CDR3 loop spans 14 amino acids. For the CDR3, the DNA is TGTGCCACCCGAAGACCGGGACAGGGCTACGAGCAGTACTTC. Translated: CATRRPGQGYEQYF.

The V call is TRBV6-1, the J call TRBJ1-4; 7 positions agree with TRBD1. V gave up 3 bases and J gave up 8 bases; unmatched junction bases: 9. The CDR3 totals 15 residues. Germline V gene lookup returns CDR1 MNHNS and CDR2 SASEGT. As DNA, the CDR3 is TGTGCCAGCAGTGAGAAGACAGGGACGGGCGAAAAACTGTTTTTT. Protein: CASSEKTGTGEKLFF.

V and J are TRBV25-1 and TRBJ1-1, with 8 bases lining up with TRBD1. J was trimmed by 6 bases and V by 2 bases; bases with no gene match: 8. Germline V gives CDR1 MGHDK, CDR2 SYGVNS. CDR3 length: 15 residues. Written as DNA, the CDR3 is TGTGCCAGCAGTGAAGGGATCTCAGGGGGCCCTGAAGCTTTCTTT. This encodes CASSEGISGGPEAFF.

The chain is built from TRBV7-6 and TRBJ2-5, with TRBD1 as a possible D gene (6 bases). This CDR3 comprises 15 residues. The V end lost 0 bases, the J end lost 2 bases, and 10 bases lay between the germline ends. Germline V CDR1 and CDR2: SGHVS, FNYEAQ. The CDR3 DNA reads as TGTGCCAGCAGCTTAGCTGGACAGCCTCAAGAGACCCAGTACTTC. It encodes CASSLAGQPQETQYF.

This clone appeared once. V and J are TRBV5-4 and TRBJ2-5; 9 nucleotides line up with TRBD2. The germline V gene encodes CDR1 SGHNT and CDR2 YYREEE (reference sequence). V was clipped by 5 bases and J by 4 bases; unmatched bases: 12. The CDR3 is made up of 16 amino acids. As DNA, the CDR3 is TGTGCCAGCAGTTTCCGTAGTAGCGGGAGTGGAGAGACCCAGTACTTC. Its translation is CASSFRSSGSGETQYF.

The chain has TRBV4-2 and TRBJ2-1, with 8 bases matching TRBD2. The CDR3 has 15 amino acids. The germline V gene encodes CDR1 LGHNA and CDR2 YNFKEQ. The trim removed 3 bases at V and 4 bases at J, leaving 5 bases unmatched. This CDR3 is CASSQREDIYNEQFF. CDR3 sequence (DNA): TGTGCCAGCAGCCAGCGGGAGGACATATACAATGAGCAGTTCTTC.

This clone was observed a single time. The chain carries TRBV6-5 and TRBJ1-2, with a tentative D call TRBD1 (6 bases). The length of the CDR3 is 15 residues. Per the germline V gene, CDR1 is MNHEY and CDR2 is SVGAGI. Trimming left V 0 bases short and J 4 bases short, with 12 bases between. CDR3 coding DNA: TGTGCCAGCAGTTACTCTCAGGGGCTAGGCTATGGCTACACCTTC. It is translated as CASSYSQGLGYGYTF.

The J gene is TRBJ1-6, the V gene TRBV2; 10 bases line up with TRBD1. V trimming: 7 bases; J trimming: 3 bases; junction bases outside the gene matches: 6. Germline values: CDR1 SNHLY, CDR2 FYNNEI. This CDR3 is 16 amino acids long. CDR3 protein: CASTPGQGNYNSPLHF. In DNA, the CDR3 is TGTGCCAGCACCCCGGGACAGGGGAACTATAATTCACCCCTCCACTTT.

V is TRBV27 and J is TRBJ2-1; 9 positions match TRBD1. Germline lookup yields CDR1 MNHEY and CDR2 SMNVEV (reference sequence). J lost 6 bases, V lost 5 bases, and 14 bases had no gene match. This CDR3 has 17 residues. DNA of the CDR3: TGTGCCAGCAGTCCCCGGCCGGGACAGGGCTCGGGCAATGAGCAGTTCTTC. Translating it yields CASSPRPGQGSGNEQFF.

CDR3 in DNA: TGTGCCTGGAGTCCCCGGACAAGAGGTGGCTACACCTTC. Residues: CAWSPRTRGGYTF. This chain joins TRBV30 and TRBJ1-2, with a possible D match to TRBD1 (5 bases). The germline V gene has CDR1 GTSNPN and CDR2 SVGIG (reference sequence). The V end lost 2 bases, the J end lost 7 bases, and 14 bases lay between the germline ends. This CDR3 contains 13 residues.